This T cell receptor (beta chain) emerged from a study of vaccination and CD4 T cells after COVID-19. Study-level findings and limits: Spike mono-reactive status applied to 304 of 307 vaccine-specific clones in convalescent patients.

This clonotype was found a few times. Antigen: not known. The germline V and J ends were trimmed by 1 base and 4 bases, with 11 bases remaining between them. The CDR3 has 14 residues. Looked up from germline, CDR1 is GTSNPN and CDR2 is SVGIG (reference sequence). Sequence data for DNA of cultured CD4+ T cells were generated by the Oncomine TCR Beta short-read assay. TCRdb independently ran MiXCR on the PCR reads; one entry per CDR3 protein. The sample yields more than 10,000 distinct CDR3 sequences, approximately 52% seen once. Treatment denoted: approximately nine-day PBMC culture with coronavirus spike peptide pools or control peptides (ViraFEST assay).

The sequencing sample was made of CD4+ T cells from blood, cultured in vitro. This chain connects TRBV30 to TRBJ1-5, with D hard to call. This receptor was obtained from a human donor who had recovered from COVID-19. The CDR3, as DNA: TGTGCCTGGAGTGGGTCTGAGAATAATCAGCCCCAGCATTTT. This encodes CAWSGSENNQPQHF.